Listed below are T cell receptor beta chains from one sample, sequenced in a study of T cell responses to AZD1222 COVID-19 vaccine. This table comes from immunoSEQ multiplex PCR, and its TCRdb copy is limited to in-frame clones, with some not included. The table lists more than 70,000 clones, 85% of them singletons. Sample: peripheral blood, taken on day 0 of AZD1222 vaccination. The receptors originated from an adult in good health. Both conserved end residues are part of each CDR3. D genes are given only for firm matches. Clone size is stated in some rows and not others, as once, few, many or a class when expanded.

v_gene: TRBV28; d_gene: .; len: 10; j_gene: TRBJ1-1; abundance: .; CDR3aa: CASFYTEAFF; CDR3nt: TGTGCCAGTTTCTACACTGAAGCTTTCTTT
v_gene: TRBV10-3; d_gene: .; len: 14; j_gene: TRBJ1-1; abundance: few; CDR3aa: CAIRNVLGRDEAFF; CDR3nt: TGTGCCATCAGGAACGTGCTGGGAAGGGATGAAGCTTTCTTT
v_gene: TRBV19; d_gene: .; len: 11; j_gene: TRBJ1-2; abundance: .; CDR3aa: CASTDNYGYTF; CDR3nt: TGTGCCAGTACGGACAACTATGGCTACACCTTC
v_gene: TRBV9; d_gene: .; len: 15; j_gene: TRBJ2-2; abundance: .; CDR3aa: CASSIMGTNTGELFF; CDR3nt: TGTGCCAGCAGCATAATGGGGACGAACACCGGGGAGCTGTTTTTT
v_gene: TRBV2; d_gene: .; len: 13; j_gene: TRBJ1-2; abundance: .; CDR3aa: CASSGGTLYGYTF; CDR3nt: TGTGCCAGCAGTGGGGGGACACTATATGGCTACACCTTC
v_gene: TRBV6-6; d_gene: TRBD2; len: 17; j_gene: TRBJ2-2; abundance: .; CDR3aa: CASSRLAGGQNTGELFF; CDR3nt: TGTGCCAGCAGCCGACTAGCGGGGGGCCAGAACACCGGGGAGCTGTTTTTT
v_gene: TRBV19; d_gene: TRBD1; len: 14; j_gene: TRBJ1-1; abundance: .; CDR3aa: CASSLGQGRTEAFF; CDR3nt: TGTGCCAGTAGTCTAGGACAGGGGCGGACTGAAGCTTTCTTT
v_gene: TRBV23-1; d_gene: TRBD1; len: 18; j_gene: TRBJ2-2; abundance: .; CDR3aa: CASIPWRTGRSFTGELFF; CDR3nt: TGCGCCAGCATCCCCTGGAGGACAGGCCGGTCATTCACCGGGGAGCTGTTTTTT
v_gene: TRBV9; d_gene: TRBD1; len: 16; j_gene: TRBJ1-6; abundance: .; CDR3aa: CASSVAVDRDYSPLHF; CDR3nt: TGTGCCAGCAGCGTAGCTGTGGACAGGGATTACTCACCCCTCCACTTT
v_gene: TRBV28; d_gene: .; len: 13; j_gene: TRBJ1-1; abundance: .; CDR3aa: CASSLGRNTEAFF; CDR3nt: TGTGCCAGCAGTTTAGGACGGAACACTGAAGCTTTCTTT
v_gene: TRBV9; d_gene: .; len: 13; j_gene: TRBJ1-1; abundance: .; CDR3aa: CASSVGPNTEAFF; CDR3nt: TGTGCCAGCAGCGTGGGTCCGAACACTGAAGCTTTCTTT
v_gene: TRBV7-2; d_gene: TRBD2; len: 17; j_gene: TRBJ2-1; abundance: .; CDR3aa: CASSSRLAGISYNEQFF; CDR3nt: TGTGCCAGCAGCTCCCGACTAGCGGGGATCTCCTACAATGAGCAGTTCTTC
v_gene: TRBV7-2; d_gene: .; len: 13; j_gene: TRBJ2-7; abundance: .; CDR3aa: CASSLLDSYEQYF; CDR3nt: TGTGCCAGCAGCTTATTGGACTCCTACGAGCAGTACTTC
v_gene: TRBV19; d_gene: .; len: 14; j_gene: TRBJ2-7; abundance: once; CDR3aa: CASSIDDGAYEQYF; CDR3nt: TGTGCCAGTAGTATAGATGACGGCGCCTACGAGCAGTACTTC
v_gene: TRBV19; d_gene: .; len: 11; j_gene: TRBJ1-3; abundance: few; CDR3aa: CASRQGNTIYF; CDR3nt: TGTGCCAGTAGGCAAGGAAACACCATATATTTT
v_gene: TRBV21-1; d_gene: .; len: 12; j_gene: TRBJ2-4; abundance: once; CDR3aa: CASSKLGFYPYF; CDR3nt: TGTGCCAGCAGCAAACTCGGATTCTATCCCTACTTC
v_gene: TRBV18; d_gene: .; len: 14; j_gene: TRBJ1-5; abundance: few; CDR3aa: CASSPQGFNQPQHF; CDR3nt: TGTGCCAGCTCACCCCAGGGTTTCAATCAGCCCCAGCATTTT
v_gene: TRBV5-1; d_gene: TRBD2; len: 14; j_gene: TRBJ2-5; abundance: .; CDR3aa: CASSGRGQQETQYF; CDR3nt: TGCGCCAGCAGCGGGAGGGGTCAGCAAGAGACCCAGTACTTC
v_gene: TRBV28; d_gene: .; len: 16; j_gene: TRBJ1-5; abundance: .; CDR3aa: CASSLGRRPGGQPQHF; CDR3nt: TGTGCCAGCAGTTTAGGGAGACGGCCGGGAGGCCAGCCCCAGCATTTT
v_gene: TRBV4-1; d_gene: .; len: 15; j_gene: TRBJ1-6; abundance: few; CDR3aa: CASSHTLRGNSPLHF; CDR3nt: TGCGCCAGCAGCCACACTCTCAGGGGTAATTCACCCCTCCACTTT
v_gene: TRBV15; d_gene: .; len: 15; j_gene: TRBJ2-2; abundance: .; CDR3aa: CATSRGGASLGELFF; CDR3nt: TGTGCCACCAGCAGAGGGGGCGCTAGTCTCGGGGAGCTGTTTTTT
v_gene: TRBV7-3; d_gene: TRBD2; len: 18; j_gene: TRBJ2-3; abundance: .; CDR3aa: CASSLRVLAGGGTDTQYF; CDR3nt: TGTGCCAGCAGCTTAAGGGTGCTAGCGGGGGGAGGCACAGATACGCAGTATTTT
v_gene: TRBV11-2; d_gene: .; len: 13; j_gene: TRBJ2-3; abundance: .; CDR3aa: CASSTGGRDTQYF; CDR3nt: TGTGCCAGCAGCACTGGAGGAAGAGATACGCAGTATTTT
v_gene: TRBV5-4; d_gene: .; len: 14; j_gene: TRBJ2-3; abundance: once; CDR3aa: CASSLRDTADTQYF; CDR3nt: TGTGCCAGCAGCTTGAGGGATACCGCAGATACGCAGTATTTT
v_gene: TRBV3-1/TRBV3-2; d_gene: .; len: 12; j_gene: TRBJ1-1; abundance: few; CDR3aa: CASTRGTFEAFF; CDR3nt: TGTGCCAGCACCCGGGGCACTTTCGAAGCTTTCTTT
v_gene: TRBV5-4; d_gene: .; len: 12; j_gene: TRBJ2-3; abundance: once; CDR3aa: CASSNRSDTQYF; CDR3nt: TGTGCCAGCAGCAATCGCTCGGATACGCAGTATTTT
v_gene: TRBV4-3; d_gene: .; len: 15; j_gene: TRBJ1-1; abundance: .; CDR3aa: CASSQAWGVNTEAFF; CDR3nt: TGCGCCAGCAGCCAGGCCTGGGGGGTAAACACTGAAGCTTTCTTT
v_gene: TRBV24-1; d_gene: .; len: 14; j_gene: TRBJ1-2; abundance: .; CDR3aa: CATSETRIGYGYTF; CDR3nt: TGTGCCACCAGTGAGACCAGGATCGGCTATGGCTACACCTTC
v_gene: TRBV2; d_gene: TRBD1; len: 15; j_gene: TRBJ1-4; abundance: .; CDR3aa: CASRGTGGFVEKLFF; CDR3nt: TGTGCCAGCAGGGGGACAGGGGGCTTTGTGGAAAAACTGTTTTTT
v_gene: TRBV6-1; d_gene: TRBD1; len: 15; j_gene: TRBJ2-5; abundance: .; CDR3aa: CASSDVPGQRETQYF; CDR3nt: TGTGCCAGCAGTGACGTCCCGGGACAGCGGGAGACCCAGTACTTC
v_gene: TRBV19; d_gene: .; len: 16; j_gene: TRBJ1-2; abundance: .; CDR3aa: CASSTQTRGANYGYTF; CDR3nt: TGTGCCAGTAGTACCCAAACCCGGGGAGCTAACTATGGCTACACCTTC
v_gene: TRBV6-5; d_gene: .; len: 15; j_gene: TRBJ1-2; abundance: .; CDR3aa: CASRAYREGGYGYTF; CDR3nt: TGTGCCAGCAGGGCGTACAGGGAAGGAGGTTATGGCTACACCTTC
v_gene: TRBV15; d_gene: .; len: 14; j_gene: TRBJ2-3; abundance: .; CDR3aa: CATSRDGGPDTQYF; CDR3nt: TGTGCCACCAGCAGAGACGGGGGCCCAGATACGCAGTATTTT
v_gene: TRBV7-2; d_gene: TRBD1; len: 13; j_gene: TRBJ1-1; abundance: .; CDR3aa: CASSTTGATEAFF; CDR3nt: TGTGCCAGCAGCACCACAGGGGCCACTGAAGCTTTCTTT
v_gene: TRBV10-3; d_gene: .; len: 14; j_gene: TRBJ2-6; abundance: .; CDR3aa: CAITQQTGANVLTF; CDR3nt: TGTGCCATCACTCAGCAAACTGGGGCCAACGTCCTGACTTTC
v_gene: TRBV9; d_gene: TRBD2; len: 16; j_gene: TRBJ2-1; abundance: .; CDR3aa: CASSDGLAGGLGEQFF; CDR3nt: TGTGCCAGCAGCGATGGACTAGCGGGGGGCCTCGGTGAGCAGTTCTTC
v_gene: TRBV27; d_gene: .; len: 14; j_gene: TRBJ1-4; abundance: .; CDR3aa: CASSWGQGVEKLFF; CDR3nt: TGTGCCAGCAGTTGGGGTCAGGGAGTAGAAAAACTGTTTTTT
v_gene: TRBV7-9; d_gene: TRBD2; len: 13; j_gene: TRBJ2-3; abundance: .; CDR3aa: CASRPSGTDTQYF; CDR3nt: TGTGCCAGCAGACCTAGCGGTACAGATACGCAGTATTTT
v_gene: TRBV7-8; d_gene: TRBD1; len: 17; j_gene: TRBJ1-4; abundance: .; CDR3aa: CASIPEGAGATNEKLFF; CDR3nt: TGTGCCAGCATCCCAGAGGGGGCGGGCGCAACTAATGAAAAACTGTTTTTT
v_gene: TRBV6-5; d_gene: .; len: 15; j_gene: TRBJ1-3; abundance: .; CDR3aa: CASSSGSNSGNTIYF; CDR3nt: TGTGCCAGCAGTTCTGGGTCTAACTCTGGAAACACCATATATTTT
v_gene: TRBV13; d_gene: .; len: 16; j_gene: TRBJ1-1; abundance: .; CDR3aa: CASSLTPGFRSTEAFF; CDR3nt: TGTGCCAGCAGCCTTACTCCGGGCTTCAGGAGCACTGAAGCTTTCTTT
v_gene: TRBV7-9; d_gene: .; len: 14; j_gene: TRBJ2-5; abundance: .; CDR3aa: CASSLAVLRVAQYF; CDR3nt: TGTGCCAGCAGCTTAGCAGTATTACGGGTGGCCCAGTACTTC
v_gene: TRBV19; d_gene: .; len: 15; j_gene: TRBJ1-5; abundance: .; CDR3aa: CASSRGAARDQPQHF; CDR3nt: TGTGCCAGTAGTAGAGGGGCCGCCCGGGATCAGCCCCAGCATTTT
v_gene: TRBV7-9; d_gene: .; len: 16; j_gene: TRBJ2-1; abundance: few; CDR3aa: CASTGGWTRSTNEQFF; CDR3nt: TGTGCCAGCACCGGAGGTTGGACAAGGAGTACTAATGAGCAGTTCTTC
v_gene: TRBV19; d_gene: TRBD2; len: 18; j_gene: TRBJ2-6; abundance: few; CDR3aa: CASSTVFSGISGANVLTF; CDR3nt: TGTGCCAGTAGTACCGTTTTTAGCGGGATCTCTGGGGCCAACGTCCTGACTTTC
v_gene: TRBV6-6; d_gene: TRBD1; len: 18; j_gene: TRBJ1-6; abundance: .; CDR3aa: CASSHGTGPSSYNSPLHF; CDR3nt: TGTGCCAGCAGTCACGGGACAGGGCCGAGCTCCTATAATTCACCCCTCCACTTT
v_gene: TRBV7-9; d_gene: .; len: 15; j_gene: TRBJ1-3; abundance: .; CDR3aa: CASSPRGGAGNTIYF; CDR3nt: TGTGCCAGCAGCCCGCGTGGGGGGGCTGGAAACACCATATATTTT
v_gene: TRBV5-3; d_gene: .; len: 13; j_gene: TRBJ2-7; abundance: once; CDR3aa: CARSLYSLYEQYF; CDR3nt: TGTGCCAGAAGCTTGTATTCGCTCTACGAGCAGTACTTC
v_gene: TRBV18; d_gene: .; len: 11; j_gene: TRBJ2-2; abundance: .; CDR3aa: CASSPGGELFF; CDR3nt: TGTGCCAGCTCACCGGGCGGGGAGCTGTTTTTT
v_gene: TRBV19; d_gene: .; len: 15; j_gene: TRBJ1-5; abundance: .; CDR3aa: CASSMISLGRQPQHF; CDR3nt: TGTGCCAGTAGTATGATTTCGCTCGGCAGGCAGCCCCAGCATTTT
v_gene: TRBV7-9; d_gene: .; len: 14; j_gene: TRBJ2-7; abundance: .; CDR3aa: CASSPRQGWHEQYF; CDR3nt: TGTGCCAGCAGCCCAAGGCAGGGATGGCACGAGCAGTACTTC
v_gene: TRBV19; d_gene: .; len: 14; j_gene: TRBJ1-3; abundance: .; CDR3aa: CASSWDLPGNTIYF; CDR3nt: TGTGCCAGTAGTTGGGACTTACCCGGAAACACCATATATTTT
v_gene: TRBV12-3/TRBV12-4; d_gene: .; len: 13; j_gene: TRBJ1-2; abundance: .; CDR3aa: CASTSGVGLGYTF; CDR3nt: TGTGCCAGCACTTCCGGGGTCGGATTGGGCTACACCTTC